The rows below give T cell receptor beta chains drawn from one sample of a study of T-cell memory formation after mild COVID-19. TCRdb re-analysed the 5' RACE reads in MiXCR, keeping a single row per CDR3 protein. Of approximately 390,000 distinct CDR3 sequences in the sample, about a sixth were seen once. Material: PBMCs or a T cell subset sorted from them (not recorded which). Receptors originate from a young man who had mild COVID-19 (a few samples of this study predate the infection). Cell type and time point are not known. CDR3s include the opening cysteine and the closing phenylalanine or tryptophan. D genes are given only for firm matches. Not every row has a clone size; where given, it reads once, few, many or a size class.

d_call	clone_size	j_call	v_call	cdr3_nt	cdr3_aa
NA	NA	TRBJ2-1	TRBV29-1	TGCAGCGTTGAAGACAGGGGTACCAATGAGCAGTTCTTC	CSVEDRGTNEQFF
TRBD1	few	TRBJ2-7	TRBV2	TGTGCCAGCAGATGGGACAGGGGGACCTACGAGCAGTACTTC	CASRWDRGTYEQYF
NA	few	TRBJ2-1	TRBV4-1	TGCGCCAGCAGTCGGCCGTCCAGCTCCTACAATGAGCAGTTCTTC	CASSRPSSSYNEQFF
NA	few	TRBJ2-7	TRBV4-1	TGCGCCAGCAGCCCCATGACAGGTCCCTACGAGCAGTACTTC	CASSPMTGPYEQYF
NA	NA	TRBJ2-1	TRBV6-2/TRBV6-3	TGTGCCAGCAACTGGGGGCGGGAGCAGTTCTTC	CASNWGREQFF
NA	few	TRBJ2-4	TRBV7-9	TGTTCTCCAGAAAATCTAGCCAAAAACATTCAGTACTTC	CSPENLAKNIQYF
TRBD2	NA	TRBJ2-1	TRBV14	TGTGCCAGCAGCCTTCTAGCGGGGGCCAATGAGCAGTTCTTC	CASSLLAGANEQFF
NA	few	TRBJ2-7	TRBV6-5	TGTGCCAGCAGTTACTCGTCCGGGGACATCTCCTACGAGCAGTACTTC	CASSYSSGDISYEQYF
NA	few	TRBJ2-5	TRBV29-1	TGCAGCGTTGAAGAATCCAGTCCGGAGACCCAGTACTTC	CSVEESSPETQYF
NA	few	TRBJ2-7	TRBV7-8	TGTGCCAGCAGCTTATACGACGGCCGATCCTACGAGCAGTACTTC	CASSLYDGRSYEQYF
NA	NA	TRBJ1-4	TRBV12-3/TRBV12-4	TGTGCCAGCAGTCCCCGACAGGAGGAAAAACTGTTTTTT	CASSPRQEEKLFF
TRBD2	NA	TRBJ2-5	TRBV20-1	TGCAGTGCTAGAGATTGGACTAGCGGTGGGGAGGGGACCCAGTACTTC	CSARDWTSGGEGTQYF
TRBD2	NA	TRBJ2-3	TRBV15	TGTGCCACCAGCCTACGGACTAGCGGGGGTAGAGATACGCAGTATTTT	CATSLRTSGGRDTQYF
NA	few	TRBJ2-2	TRBV5-1	TGCGCCAGCAGCCCCCAGGCCCAGAACACCGGGGAGCTGTTTTTT	CASSPQAQNTGELFF
TRBD1	once	TRBJ2-1	TRBV7-2	TGTGCCAGCAGCTTGGACAGGGCCCCCTACAATGAGCAGTTCTTC	CASSLDRAPYNEQFF